The 20 T cell receptor beta chains reported below all come from one sample, sequenced in a study of blood T cell repertoires in COVID-19. Assay used: immunoSEQ multiplex PCR; TCRdb lists only in-frame clones, some missing. The sample shows fewer than 400,000 clones, about 92% of them seen only once. The sequenced sample was PBMCs or T cells enriched from blood (not recorded which). The receptors originated from a woman aged 25-40 years who had recovered from COVID-19.

The V and J genes are TRBV5-8 and TRBJ2-3, with 7 bases aligning to TRBD2. Germline-derived CDR1 and CDR2 are SGHTS and YDEGEE. This CDR3 contains 15 residues. J gave up 0 bases and V 4 bases, and 5 bases lay outside the gene matches. CDR3 protein: CASSLSGISTDTQYF. CDR3 nucleotide sequence: TGTGCCAGCAGCCTGAGCGGGATTAGCACAGATACGCAGTATTTT. The variable domain in full, with the rest retrieved from reference TRBV5-8 and TRBJ2-3, is EAGVTQSPTHLIKTRGQQATLRCSPISGHTSVYWYQQALGLGLQFLLWYDEGEERNRGNFPPRFSGRQFPNYSSELNVNALELEDSALYLCASSLSGISTDTQYFGPGTRLTVL.

The chain links TRBV28 to TRBJ1-1, with a weak D call TRBD1 (5 bases). Germline V CDR1 and CDR2: MDHEN, SYDVKM. V lost 5 bases to trimming and J lost 0 bases, with 19 bases between them. The CDR3 is 17 residues long. The CDR3 is CASSLNPTASMNTEAFF. CDR3 nucleotide sequence: TGTGCCAGCAGTCTAAACCCGACAGCGTCTATGAACACTGAAGCTTTCTTT.

The rearrangement joins TRBV7-9 to TRBJ1-2, with TRBD1 as a possible D gene (5 bases). This CDR3 has 14 amino acids. Trimming stripped 4 bases from V and 1 base from J, with 10 bases between. Germline-derived CDR1 and CDR2 are SEHNR and FQNEAQ (reference sequence). CDR3 residues: CASSSGAVNYGYTF. CDR3 bases: TGTGCCAGCAGCTCTGGGGCTGTTAACTATGGCTACACCTTC.

This clone was counted once. The genes are TRBV2 and TRBJ2-7, with D perhaps matching TRBD1 (5 bases). V lost 6 bases, J lost 3 bases, and 9 bases lay in between. The CDR3 spans 12 residues. Per germline, CDR1 SNHLY and CDR2 FYNNEI. The CDR3 coding sequence is TGTGCCAGCAGGTCGCAGGGCTACGAGCAGTACTTC. Translating gives CASRSQGYEQYF.

The chain links TRBV11-2 to TRBJ1-1; D unclear. Germline V lookup: CDR1 SGHAT, CDR2 FQNNGV. V was shortened by 1 base and J by 1 base, with 16 bases between the two germline ends. CDR3 size: 17 residues. Here the CDR3 reads CASSLAYSSTPNTEAFF. The DNA for the CDR3 is TGTGCCAGCAGCTTAGCATACTCCTCGACACCGAACACTGAAGCTTTCTTT.

The chain is built from TRBV18 and TRBJ2-3, with TRBD1 identical over 7 bases. Germline V gene sequence: CDR1 KGHSH, CDR2 LQKENI. V was clipped by 1 base and J by 4 bases; unmatched bases: 8. The CDR3 has 16 amino acids. CDR3 nucleotide sequence: TGTGCCAGCTCACCACGGGGACAGTCGAGGCCAGATACGCAGTATTTT. The encoded protein is CASSPRGQSRPDTQYF.

Remarks on this clone: The sample has other DNA sequences that encode this CDR3 too. The chain is built from TRBV28 and TRBJ1-2, with TRBD1 identical over 7 bases. Germline V gives CDR1 MDHEN, CDR2 SYDVKM. After removal of 6 bases from V and 8 bases from J, the junction contained 3 bases not matched to a gene. This CDR3 region has 11 residues. The CDR3 region has the DNA TGTGCCAGCAGCACAGGGGTCGGCTACACCTTC. Residues: CASSTGVGYTF.

The CDR3 here is CASSRAGGQPQHF. The CDR3 DNA reads TGTGCCAGCAGCCGAGCCGGGGGGCAGCCCCAGCATTTT. The chain joins TRBV6-5 to TRBJ1-5; D is perhaps TRBD1 (5 bases). The V end lost 6 bases, the J end lost 7 bases, and 13 bases lay between the germline ends. Germline-derived CDR1 and CDR2 are MNHEY and SVGAGI. The CDR3 spans 13 residues.

The rearrangement links TRBV10-3 to TRBJ1-1; no clear D. Germline CDR1 reads ENHRY; CDR2 reads SYGVKD. The CDR3 is 13 residues long. V was trimmed by 4 bases and J by 1 base, leaving 7 bases between them. The CDR3 nucleotides read TGTGCCATCAGTGCTGAACAGAACACTGAAGCTTTCTTT. It codes for CAISAEQNTEAFF.

Only a few counts were recorded for this clone. The chain uses TRBV5-1 and TRBJ2-1, with D perhaps matching TRBD2 (5 bases). V lost 5 bases to trimming and J lost 2 bases, with 11 bases between them. The CDR3 contains 14 residues. Germline loops: CDR1 SGHRS, CDR2 YFSETQ. The CDR3 DNA follows: TGCGCCAGCAGGGTGGGAGAACCCTACAATGAGCAGTTCTTC. This gives the protein CASRVGEPYNEQFF.

This clone was seen a few times. V gene TRBV5-1 combines with J gene TRBJ2-7; tentative D call: TRBD1 (5 bases). This CDR3 is 13 amino acids long. V gave up 1 base and J gave up 6 bases, with 11 bases separating them. Germline CDR1 reads SGHRS; CDR2 reads YFSETQ. CDR3 protein: CASSLPPQGEQYF. Written as DNA, the CDR3 is TGCGCCAGCAGCTTGCCGCCGCAGGGCGAGCAGTACTTC.

The rearrangement links TRBV4-1 to TRBJ2-7; weak D call: TRBD2 (6 bases). V lost 5 bases and J lost 1, with 12 bases in between. This CDR3 contains 14 residues. Germline V gives CDR1 MGHRA, CDR2 YSYEKL. The DNA of the CDR3 is TGCGCCAGCAGCTACGGAGGGGCGTCCTACGAGCAGTACTTC. Translation: CASSYGGASYEQYF.

The V call is TRBV5-4, the J call TRBJ2-1, with 7 nucleotides matching TRBD2. J gave up 2 bases and V 0 bases, and 5 bases lay outside the gene matches. The CDR3 length is 16 residues. In germline, CDR1 is SGHNT, CDR2 YYREEE (reference sequence). As DNA, the CDR3 is TGTGCCAGCAGCTTGGCGGGCGGGGGTGCCTACAATGAGCAGTTCTTC. Its translation: CASSLAGGGAYNEQFF. Complete variable domain (other parts from reference TRBV5-4 and TRBJ2-1): ETGVTQSPTHLIKTRGQQVTLRCSSQSGHNTVSWYQQALGQGPQFIFQYYREEENGRGNFPPRFSGLQFPNYSSELNVNALELDDSALYLCASSLAGGGAYNEQFFGPGTRLTVL.

This clone was counted a single time. The V gene is TRBV18, the J gene TRBJ2-7; possible D gene TRBD1, 5 bases. CDR3 length: 15 residues. The germline V gene encodes CDR1 KGHSH and CDR2 LQKENI. Deletions cut 6 bases from V and 6 bases from J, with 21 bases between. The CDR3 DNA reads TGTGCCAGCTCTCCTGGACAAGGTCTCAAACCCGAGCAGTACTTC. Translating gives CASSPGQGLKPEQYF.

This chain connects TRBV28 to TRBJ1-2; D possibly corresponds to TRBD1 (6 bases). This CDR3 region has 13 residues. Germline values: CDR1 MDHEN, CDR2 SYDVKM. V was clipped by 6 bases and J by 3 bases, with 11 bases between them. The CDR3 sequence is CASSRDTDYGYTF. The CDR3 DNA is TGTGCCAGCAGCCGGGACACCGACTATGGCTACACCTTC.

The V call is TRBV3-1 (or the pseudogene TRBV3-2), the J call TRBJ2-1, with 10 nucleotides matching TRBD2. This CDR3 is 18 amino acids long. J was trimmed by 3 bases and V by 4 bases; bases with no gene match: 12. Germline values: CDR1 LGHDT, CDR2 YNNKEL (reference sequence). Here the CDR3 reads CASSRDRSGGAFYNEQFF. The CDR3 DNA is TGTGCCAGCAGCCGAGACCGAAGCGGGGGGGCTTTCTACAATGAGCAGTTCTTC.

This rearrangement joins TRBV7-8 to TRBJ1-5, with D hard to call. Per germline, CDR1 SGHVS and CDR2 FQNEAQ. The V end was cut by 1 base, the J end by 7 bases, with 17 bases between. This CDR3 contains 16 residues. Written as DNA, the CDR3 is TGTGCCAGCAGCTTAGGCGGCAGCCGATTAGGACAGCCCCAGCATTTT. Translating it yields CASSLGGSRLGQPQHF.

The J gene is TRBJ2-1, the V gene TRBV11-2; TRBD2 agrees at 11 bases. Germline loops: CDR1 SGHAT, CDR2 FQNNGV. The CDR3 has 15 amino acids. V was clipped by 5 bases and J by 6 bases; unmatched bases: 6. The CDR3 nucleotides read TGTGCCAGCAGCGTTACTAGCGGGAGACCCAATGAGCAGTTCTTC. Translation gives CASSVTSGRPNEQFF.

This clone was observed a single time. The chain employs TRBV5-1 and TRBJ2-3; no reliable D call. In germline, CDR1 is SGHRS, CDR2 YFSETQ. This CDR3 region has 14 residues. The V and J ends lost 1 base and 0 bases respectively, with 6 bases between them. This chain's CDR3 is CASSLLTSTDTQYF. CDR3 in DNA: TGCGCCAGCAGCTTGCTTACTAGCACAGATACGCAGTATTTT.

The V and J genes are TRBV4-3 and TRBJ2-5, with 7 bases lining up with TRBD2. The V and J ends lost 1 base and 4 bases, in that order; junction bases with no gene match: 9. The germline CDR1 and CDR2 sequences are LGHNA and YSLEER. There are 16 residues in the CDR3. The CDR3 DNA reads as TGCGCCAGCAGCCAAGTCGGAGCGGGGAGAGGAGAGACCCAGTACTTC. Translating gives CASSQVGAGRGETQYF.